These T cell receptor beta chains were read from a single sample in a study of cytomegalovirus exposure and HLA in healthy donors. The assay was immunoSEQ multiplex PCR, and TCRdb's table has in-frame clones only and misses some. Altogether 50,000 to 65,000 clones are present, 65% to 85% being singletons, with the ten largest covering approximately 2.7%. What was sequenced was PBMCs. Receptors were obtained from a young man in good health and CMV-seronegative. CDR3s include the opening cysteine and the closing phenylalanine or tryptophan. Each record gives: D gene, V gene, J gene, clone size, CDR3 protein, CDR3 DNA. D genes are given only for firm matches. The listing skips clone size in some rows; elsewhere it reads once, few, many or a size class.

d_call: .
v_call: TRBV30
j_call: TRBJ1-4
clone_size: .
cdr3_aa: CAWSAGREKLFF
cdr3_nt: TGTGCCTGGAGTGCAGGAAGAGAAAAACTGTTTTTT

d_call: .
v_call: TRBV10-3
j_call: TRBJ2-6
clone_size: .
cdr3_aa: CAMRGQTSGANVLTF
cdr3_nt: TGTGCCATGCGGGGACAGACGTCTGGGGCCAACGTCCTGACTTTC

d_call: .
v_call: TRBV2
j_call: TRBJ1-6
clone_size: .
cdr3_aa: CASSDRTGALHF
cdr3_nt: TGTGCCAGCAGTGACCGAACGGGAGCCCTCCACTTT

d_call: TRBD1
v_call: TRBV30
j_call: TRBJ2-7
clone_size: .
cdr3_aa: CAWRQGFEQYF
cdr3_nt: TGTGCCTGGAGACAGGGGTTCGAGCAGTACTTC

d_call: .
v_call: TRBV6-5
j_call: TRBJ1-1
clone_size: .
cdr3_aa: CASSPWGVNTEAFF
cdr3_nt: TGTGCCAGCAGCCCATGGGGCGTAAACACTGAAGCTTTCTTT

d_call: TRBD2
v_call: TRBV29-1
j_call: TRBJ2-3
clone_size: .
cdr3_aa: CSVESLAGRRDTQYF
cdr3_nt: TGCAGCGTTGAAAGCCTAGCGGGACGGCGAGATACGCAGTATTTT

d_call: .
v_call: TRBV4-2
j_call: TRBJ1-6
clone_size: .
cdr3_aa: CASSQSGQLYNSPLHF
cdr3_nt: TGTGCCAGCAGCCAATCGGGACAACTTTATAATTCACCCCTCCACTTT

d_call: TRBD1
v_call: TRBV7-2
j_call: TRBJ2-7
clone_size: .
cdr3_aa: CASSQGQVTDEQYF
cdr3_nt: TGTGCCAGCAGCCAGGGACAGGTCACTGACGAGCAGTACTTC

d_call: TRBD2
v_call: TRBV29-1
j_call: TRBJ2-4
clone_size: .
cdr3_aa: CSVGGSSGSRDIQYF
cdr3_nt: TGCAGCGTTGGAGGATCTAGCGGGAGTCGAGACATTCAGTACTTC

d_call: .
v_call: TRBV9
j_call: TRBJ2-7
clone_size: few
cdr3_aa: CASSVGLANSYEQYF
cdr3_nt: TGTGCCAGCAGCGTAGGTCTAGCTAACTCCTACGAGCAGTACTTC

d_call: .
v_call: TRBV4-2
j_call: TRBJ1-2
clone_size: .
cdr3_aa: CASSPSQLQDDYGYTF
cdr3_nt: TGTGCCAGCAGCCCCTCCCAACTACAAGACGACTATGGCTACACCTTC

d_call: .
v_call: TRBV5-5
j_call: TRBJ1-1
clone_size: .
cdr3_aa: CASGVLVEAFF
cdr3_nt: TGTGCCAGCGGGGTACTAGTTGAAGCTTTCTTT

d_call: .
v_call: TRBV4-3
j_call: TRBJ1-3
clone_size: once
cdr3_aa: CASSSYSSGNTIYF
cdr3_nt: TGCGCCAGCAGCTCCTACAGCTCTGGAAACACCATATATTTT

d_call: TRBD1
v_call: TRBV7-8
j_call: TRBJ2-7
clone_size: .
cdr3_aa: CACVLDRAPYEQYF
cdr3_nt: TGTGCCTGCGTCTTGGACAGGGCGCCCTACGAGCAGTACTTC

d_call: .
v_call: TRBV4-3
j_call: TRBJ1-6
clone_size: .
cdr3_aa: CASSQDEAESSYNSPLHF
cdr3_nt: TGCGCCAGCAGCCAAGACGAAGCTGAAAGCTCCTATAATTCACCCCTCCACTTT